The 27 T cell receptor beta chains below come from one sample, sequenced in a study of human T cells and chemical hapten exposure listed by TCRdb under 2021. The time point label on this specimen signifies: patch test 3, about 24 weeks after DPC sensitization. The sample's treatment or condition label, decoded: therapeutic diphenylcyclopropenone sensitization with weekly scalp DPC. Libraries were made using RACE. Sequencing took place on a NextSeq 500. The raw public reads went through TCRdb reprocessing: fastp at Q25, MiXCR clone calling, in-frame beta chains kept. Rows are unified per CDR3 protein, each entry keeping the most common DNA and genes. This sample gives about 52,000 distinct CDR3 sequences in total; approximately 9.9% of them show up just once. Roughly 15% of the sample belongs to the ten largest clones. The sample consisted of whole blood, taken in connection with sensitization to the hapten diphenylcyclopropenone (DPC). These receptors were taken from a woman aged 35 to 49 with alopecia areata. Some clones in this sample may be carry-over from other donors' samples.

This clonotype was detected ten times or more. The J gene is TRBJ2-1, the V gene TRBV6-1, with D perhaps matching TRBD1 or TRBD2 (5 bases each). The V gene's germline CDR1 is MNHNS and CDR2 SASEGT. Trimming cost V 2 bases and J 10 bases, with 9 bases left between them. This CDR3 spans 12 amino acids. The CDR3 sequence: CASSEYEGEQFF. In DNA, the CDR3 is TGTGCCAGCAGTGAATATGAGGGGGAGCAGTTCTTC.

The V call is TRBV14, the J call TRBJ1-2, with 8 bases identical to TRBD1. CDR3 length: 14 amino acids. Unmatched junction bases numbered 4, after V lost 2 bases and J lost 5 bases. The germline CDR1 and CDR2 sequences are SGHDN and FVKESK. The CDR3 DNA follows: TGTGCCAGCAGCCAAACAGGGGGACCTTATGGCTACACCTTC. Protein: CASSQTGGPYGYTF.

This clonotype was seen many times. This chain connects TRBV11-2 to TRBJ2-2; D remains ambiguous. The CDR3 runs 15 residues. Trimming removed 3 bases at V and 4 bases at J, with 12 bases between. The germline V gene has CDR1 SGHAT and CDR2 FQNNGV. The CDR3 reads CASSFGSSFTGELFF. The CDR3 nucleotides are TGTGCCAGCAGCTTTGGATCATCCTTCACCGGGGAGCTGTTTTTT.

The chain joins TRBV7-3 to TRBJ2-2, with D tentatively TRBD1 (6 bases). The ends were cut back, 5 bases at V and 6 bases at J, with 7 bases in the middle. The CDR3 has 12 residues. Germline V gene sequence: CDR1 SGHTA, CDR2 FQGTGA. CDR3: CASSTGSGELFF. The CDR3 region has the DNA TGTGCCAGCAGCACAGGGTCCGGGGAGCTGTTTTTT.

About this clonotype itself: One end of the junction varies from germline; a read error may be responsible. The gene calls are TRBV7-6 and TRBJ1-3; no definite D call. The germline V gene has CDR1 SGHVS and CDR2 FNYEAQ. The CDR3 covers 15 residues. CDR3 region: CASSLSTNSENTIYF. CDR3 nucleotide sequence: TGTGCCAGCAGCCTCTCTACGAACTCTGAAAACACCATATATTTT.

Ten or more counts support this clonotype. This chain links TRBV12-3 or TRBV12-4 with TRBJ2-3; 9 bases are shared with TRBD2. The CDR3 length is 18 residues. The V segment lost 5 bases and the J segment 9 bases; nucleotides outside the gene matches: 21. In DNA, the CDR3 is TGTGCCAGCAGTCCCGGCGAGGTCGCGGGGGGGCTGAGTGAGACGCAGTATTTT. Translated: CASSPGEVAGGLSETQYF.

This clonotype has a count of ten or more. The chain joins TRBV21-1 to TRBJ2-3; TRBD1, the table's D call, was not compared with the DNA. TRBV21-1 is a documented pseudogene. The CDR3 loop spans 16 amino acids. The CDR3 sequence is CASSKGHKAGVSTQYF. CDR3 coding DNA: TGTGCCAGCAGCAAAGGGCATAAGGCCGGGGTGAGCACGCAGTATTTT.

This clonotype was seen repeatedly, ten times or more. The chain recombines TRBV29-1 with TRBJ2-1; 8 nucleotides align to TRBD2. J gave up 5 bases and V 3 bases, and 6 bases lay outside the gene matches. Per germline, CDR1 SQVTM and CDR2 ANQGSEA. This CDR3 spans 14 amino acids. This CDR3 is CSVESSGLNNEQFF. The DNA of the CDR3 is TGCAGCGTTGAGTCTAGCGGGCTAAACAATGAGCAGTTCTTC.

V gene TRBV2 combines with J gene TRBJ2-3; perhaps TRBD2 as D (5 bases). Between the trimmed V and J ends, which lost 4 bases and 6 bases, there was a span of 8 bases. This CDR3 has 12 residues. Germline V gene sequence: CDR1 SNHLY, CDR2 FYNNEI. The CDR3 region has the DNA TGTGCCAGCAGTGGAGGGAGTGATACGCAGTATTTT. Translated: CASSGGSDTQYF.

This clonotype has just a few counts. The chain recombines TRBV5-1 with TRBJ2-7; tentatively, D is TRBD2 (5 bases). Trimming took 0 bases from V and 4 from J, leaving 8 bases between them. The CDR3 sequence is 13 residues long. In germline, CDR1 is SGHRS, CDR2 YFSETQ. In nucleotides, the CDR3 is TGCGCCAGCAGCTTGGCCGCGGGTTACGAGCAGTACTTC. Amino acids: CASSLAAGYEQYF.

This clonotype showed up just a few times. The CDR3 loop reads CASSQEIYGGSHPSHNEQFF. The CDR3 bases are TGCGCCAGCAGCCAGGAAATTTACGGGGGGTCACATCCATCCCACAATGAGCAGTTCTTC. This rearrangement joins TRBV4-1 to TRBJ2-1; 7 bases map to TRBD2. The V and J ends lost 3 bases and 5 bases, in that order; junction bases with no gene match: 22. The CDR3 is 20 residues long. Germline V gives CDR1 MGHRA, CDR2 YSYEKL.

In its sample, this clonotype was seen a few times. The CDR3 nucleotides read TGTGCCACCGCCGGAACAGGGGTCATCCACGAGCAGTACTTC. This codes for CATAGTGVIHEQYF. The chain is built from TRBV24-1 and TRBJ2-7; 7 bases are shared with TRBD1. Germline V gives CDR1 KGHDR, CDR2 SFDVKD. The CDR3 runs 14 residues. V shed 9 bases and J 5 bases; nucleotides not matched to a gene: 12.

This clonotype was observed many times. The chain links TRBV28 to TRBJ1-5; D is undetermined. This CDR3 has 14 residues. V was clipped by 1 base and J by 0 bases, with 4 bases between them. CDR1 and CDR2 from the germline V gene are MDHEN and SYDVKM. The CDR3 here is CASSLFGSNQPQHF. The CDR3 nucleotides are TGTGCCAGCAGTTTATTCGGTAGCAATCAGCCCCAGCATTTT.

This clonotype turned up a few times. V usage is TRBV7-2 and J usage is TRBJ2-3; TRBD1 matches at 9 bases. The germline gives CDR1 SGHTA, CDR2 FQGNSA. This CDR3 is built from 13 residues. The V gene end was trimmed by 5 bases and the J gene end by 8 bases; junction bases not matched to a gene: 5. CDR3 sequence reads: CASSPRQGVTQYF. CDR3 nucleotide sequence: TGTGCCAGCAGCCCTAGACAGGGGGTTACGCAGTATTTT.

This clonotype was seen ten or more times. This rearrangement joins TRBV19 to TRBJ2-2, with D unclear. CDR3 length equals 15 residues. The germline CDR1 and CDR2 sequences are LNHDA and SQIVND (reference sequence). V was pared by 5 bases and J by 4 bases, with 14 bases between. Here the CDR3 reads CASSVDSWGTGELFF. The CDR3 bases are TGTGCCAGTAGTGTCGATAGCTGGGGCACCGGGGAGCTGTTTTTT.

Ten or more counts support this clonotype. The chain has TRBV7-6 and TRBJ2-2; D is possibly TRBD1 (6 bases). The CDR3 loop spans 19 amino acids. V shed 0 bases and J shed 3 bases, with 20 bases lying between them. The V gene's germline CDR1 is SGHVS and CDR2 FNYEAQ. CDR3 DNA sequence: TGTGCCAGCAGCTTAGCGCCGCTTTACGGACAGAGAGACACCGGGGAGCTGTTTTTT. As protein: CASSLAPLYGQRDTGELFF.

This clonotype was detected only a few times. V is TRBV11-2 and J is TRBJ1-4; the D gene is possibly TRBD1 (5 bases). The germline CDR1 and CDR2 sequences are SGHAT and FQNNGV. This CDR3 comprises 14 residues. V gave up 4 bases and J gave up 5 bases, with 11 bases separating them. The CDR3 DNA reads as TGTGCCAGCAGCTCCCTGGGGGGAAATGAAAAACTGTTTTTT. As protein: CASSSLGGNEKLFF.

In this sample, this clonotype turned up many times. The CDR3 DNA sequence: TGTGCCAGCAGTTACGGGGACTCGTACTACAATGAGCAGTTCTTC. Protein sequence: CASSYGDSYYNEQFF. The chain has TRBV6-6 and TRBJ2-1; D possibly corresponds to TRBD2 (6 bases). The V gene lost 2 bases and the J gene lost 3 bases, with 11 bases spanning the gap. Germline V gives CDR1 MNHNY, CDR2 SVGAGI (reference sequence). The CDR3 has 15 amino acids.

This clonotype was counted a few times. The chain employs TRBV9 and TRBJ2-3; possible D gene TRBD2, 6 bases. This CDR3 contains 13 residues. V dropped 2 bases and J dropped 3 bases, with 7 bases sitting between them. Germline assignment: CDR1 SGDLS and CDR2 YYNGEE. This CDR3 reads CASSVGTTDTQYF. The DNA of the CDR3 is TGTGCCAGCAGCGTCGGGACTACAGATACGCAGTATTTT.

This clonotype occurred once. The V gene is TRBV29-1, the J gene TRBJ1-1; tentative D call: TRBD1 (6 bases). The germline gives CDR1 SQVTM, CDR2 ANQGSEA. The length of the CDR3 is 13 residues. Between the trimmed V and J ends, which lost 6 bases and 2 bases, there was a span of 13 bases. CDR3 bases: TGCAGCGTCTCGGACAGCCCAAACACTGAAGCTTTCTTT. Encoded protein: CSVSDSPNTEAFF.

This clonotype has a handful of counts. The genes are TRBV2 and TRBJ1-5, with TRBD1 matching 8 bases. This CDR3 has 16 amino acids. Germline V gene sequence: CDR1 SNHLY, CDR2 FYNNEI. V shed 7 bases and J 0 bases; nucleotides not matched to a gene: 8. CDR3 sequence reads: CASTGQGYYSNQPQHF. DNA of the CDR3: TGTGCCAGCACCGGACAGGGTTATTATAGCAATCAGCCCCAGCATTTT.

The chain employs TRBV6-1 and TRBJ2-7; D not certain. Germline V gene lookup returns CDR1 MNHNS and CDR2 SASEGT. The CDR3 covers 13 residues. The V end was cut by 6 bases, the J end by 3 bases, with 12 bases between. The chain's CDR3 is CASSTTSYYEQYF. The CDR3 region has the DNA TGTGCCAGCAGCACGACAAGCTACTACGAGCAGTACTTC.

The CDR3 DNA is TGTGCCACCCAAATCGGTGAAACCGGGGAGCTGTTTTTT. Protein: CATQIGETGELFF. The V call is TRBV2, the J call TRBJ2-2; D call uncertain. V lost 10 bases and J lost 5, with 14 bases in between. The CDR3 sequence is 13 residues long. Germline V gene lookup returns CDR1 SNHLY and CDR2 FYNNEI.

This clonotype was seen a few times. The rearrangement uses TRBV6-1 and TRBJ1-1; the D gene is possibly TRBD1 (5 bases). Looked up from germline, CDR1 is MNHNS and CDR2 is SASEGT. V shed 1 base and J shed 4 bases, with 13 bases lying between them. This CDR3 comprises 15 residues. CDR3 sequence: CASSEGGRLGTEAFF. DNA of the CDR3: TGTGCCAGCAGTGAAGGGGGACGATTGGGCACTGAAGCTTTCTTT.

This clonotype was counted between two and nine times. The chain combines TRBV4-1 with TRBJ1-3; no clear D. This CDR3 has 16 residues. The germline V gene encodes CDR1 MGHRA and CDR2 YSYEKL. The V end lost 4 bases, the J end lost 3 bases, and 16 bases lay between the germline ends. CDR3 nucleotide sequence: TGCGCCAGCAGCCCGTCGTTCCGCCGGAGTGGAAACACCATATATTTT. It encodes CASSPSFRRSGNTIYF.

The rearrangement joins TRBV7-2 to TRBJ2-2; D gene uncertain. The CDR3 length is 13 residues. V dropped 6 bases and J dropped 5 bases, with 10 bases sitting between them. Per the germline V gene, CDR1 is SGHTA and CDR2 is FQGNSA. CDR3 nucleotides: TGTGCCAGCAGGCCTTTCAGTACCGGGGAGCTGTTTTTT. It codes for CASRPFSTGELFF.

At least ten counts were recorded for this clonotype. The rearrangement links TRBV4-2 to TRBJ1-1, with D possibly matching TRBD1 (5 bases). Germline CDR1 LGHNA, CDR2 YNFKEQ. The CDR3 covers 15 residues. V gave up 0 bases and J gave up 6 bases, with 14 bases separating them. CDR3 protein: CASSQDLVVGAEAFF. CDR3 DNA: TGTGCCAGCAGCCAAGATCTGGTCGTAGGGGCTGAAGCTTTCTTT.